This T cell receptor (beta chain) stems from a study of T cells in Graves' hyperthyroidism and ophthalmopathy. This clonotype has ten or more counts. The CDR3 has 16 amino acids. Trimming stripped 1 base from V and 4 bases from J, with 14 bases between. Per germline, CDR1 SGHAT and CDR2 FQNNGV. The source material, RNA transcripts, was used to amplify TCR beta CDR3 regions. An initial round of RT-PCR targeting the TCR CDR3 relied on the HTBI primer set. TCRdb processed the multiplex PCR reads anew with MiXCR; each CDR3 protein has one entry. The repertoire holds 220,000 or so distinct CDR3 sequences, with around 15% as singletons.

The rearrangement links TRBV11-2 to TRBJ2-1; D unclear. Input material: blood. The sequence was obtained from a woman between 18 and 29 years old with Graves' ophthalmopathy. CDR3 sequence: CASSLVPGLLYNEQFF. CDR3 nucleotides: TGTGCCAGCAGCTTAGTTCCTGGGCTCCTGTACAATGAGCAGTTCTTC.